These 21 T cell receptor beta chains originate from one sample sequenced in a study of blood T cell repertoires in COVID-19. The table came from immunoSEQ multiplex PCR; TCRdb's copy has only in-frame clones and leaves some out. Found here are approximately 220,000 clones, about 80% of them singletons; the top ten hold 3% to 3.5%. Sequenced sample: peripheral blood. The source of these receptors is a young woman who had recovered from COVID-19.

This chain's CDR3 is CASSQDEERPYEQYF. The CDR3, as DNA: TGTGCCAGCAGCCAAGACGAGGAGCGGCCCTACGAGCAGTACTTC. This rearrangement joins TRBV4-2 to TRBJ2-7; possibly TRBD2 for D (5 bases). Germline loops: CDR1 LGHNA, CDR2 YNFKEQ. V shed 0 bases and J shed 2 bases, with 11 bases lying between them. The CDR3 spans 15 residues.

This chain links TRBV14 with TRBJ2-7, with D perhaps TRBD2 (6 bases). The CDR3 has 11 amino acids. The germline V gene has CDR1 SGHDN and CDR2 FVKESK. V lost 3 bases, J lost 6 bases, and 6 bases lay in between. The CDR3 is CASSQGGEQYF. The CDR3 DNA follows: TGTGCCAGCAGCCAGGGAGGCGAGCAGTACTTC.

The chain carries TRBV28 and TRBJ1-1; maybe TRBD1 (6 bases). Germline CDR1 reads MDHEN; CDR2 reads SYDVKM. Trimming took 2 bases from V and 9 from J, leaving 22 bases between them. The CDR3 spans 16 residues. The CDR3 nucleotides are TGTGCCAGCAGTTTAGATGAGGGGGTCCTGTGGTCTAAAGCTTTCTTT. It translates to CASSLDEGVLWSKAFF.

This clone came up many times. The chain joins TRBV19 to TRBJ1-5; unclear D gene. V was shortened by 3 bases and J by 6 bases, with 9 bases between the two germline ends. The V gene's germline CDR1 is LNHDA and CDR2 SQIVND (reference sequence). The CDR3 contains 13 residues. The CDR3: CASSIKGAQPQHF. DNA of the CDR3: TGTGCCAGTAGTATCAAGGGAGCTCAGCCCCAGCATTTT.

The chain carries TRBV19 and TRBJ1-5, with D possibly being TRBD1 (6 bases). Trimming stripped 7 bases from V and 5 bases from J, with 12 bases between. Per germline, CDR1 LNHDA and CDR2 SQIVND (reference sequence). The CDR3 has 13 residues. The CDR3: CASNTGFDQPQHF. CDR3 nucleotide sequence: TGTGCCAGTAACACAGGGTTTGATCAGCCCCAGCATTTT.

J is TRBJ2-1 and V is TRBV19, with TRBD2 as a possible D gene (5 bases). This CDR3 has 15 residues. V was shortened by 6 bases and J by 0 bases, with 12 bases between the two germline ends. Germline lookup yields CDR1 LNHDA and CDR2 SQIVND (reference sequence). CDR3 bases: TGTGCCAGTAGCCTTAGCGCGATCTCCTACAATGAGCAGTTCTTC. Residues: CASSLSAISYNEQFF.

CDR3 coding DNA: TGTGCCAGCAGCCGAAAACCTTGGCGGGAGGGCACAGATACGCAGTATTTT. Translation: CASSRKPWREGTDTQYF. This chain connects TRBV27 to TRBJ2-3, with 8 nucleotides matching TRBD2. Losses at the gene ends were 6 bases for V and 1 base for J; bases not matched to a gene: 12. Germline V lookup: CDR1 MNHEY, CDR2 SMNVEV (reference sequence). The CDR3 covers 17 residues.

The V call is TRBV2, the J call TRBJ2-2, with 10 bases aligning to TRBD1. Germline V gene sequence: CDR1 SNHLY, CDR2 FYNNEI. V lost 5 bases and J lost 4; bases outside the gene matches: 1. The CDR3 has 14 residues. The CDR3 DNA reads TGTGCCAGCAGTTGGACAGGGGGCACCGGGGAGCTGTTTTTT. It is translated as CASSWTGGTGELFF. The variable domain in full, with the rest retrieved from reference TRBV2 and TRBJ2-2, is EPEVTQTPSHQVTQMGQEVILRCVPISNHLYFYWYRQILGQKVEFLVSFYNNEISEKSEIFDDQFSVERPDGSNFTLKIRSTKLEDSAMYFCASSWTGGTGELFFGEGSRLTVL.

The chain employs TRBV28 and TRBJ2-7; 7 bases map to TRBD1. This CDR3 has 14 amino acids. With 6 bases clipped from V and 5 bases from J, the junction kept 10 bases outside the gene matches. CDR1 and CDR2 from the germline V gene are MDHEN and SYDVKM. The CDR3 DNA reads TGTGCCAGCAGACCCGGGACAGCGACCGACGAGCAGTACTTC. It is translated as CASRPGTATDEQYF.

V gene TRBV27 combines with J gene TRBJ2-1, with D maybe TRBD2 (6 bases). The CDR3 has 16 residues. In germline, CDR1 is MNHEY, CDR2 SMNVEV (reference sequence). V lost 5 bases and J 3 bases, leaving 17 bases between the germline ends. The CDR3 loop is CASSLGGTYNYNEQFF. CDR3 in DNA: TGTGCCAGCAGTCTAGGCGGGACTTACAACTACAATGAGCAGTTCTTC.

The gene calls are TRBV9 and TRBJ1-1, with 10 bases fitting TRBD1. This CDR3 comprises 15 residues. Germline V CDR1 and CDR2: SGDLS, YYNGEE. The junction had 6 bases not matched to a gene; V was cut back by 4 bases and J by 3 bases. In DNA form, the CDR3 reads TGTGCCAGCAGCCCCCGGACAGGGGGAGACACTGAAGCTTTCTTT. Translating it yields CASSPRTGGDTEAFF.

This chain connects TRBV30 to TRBJ2-1; TRBD2 agrees at 7 bases. Losses at the gene ends were 0 bases for V and 6 bases for J; bases not matched to a gene: 5. This CDR3 contains 14 residues. Germline loops: CDR1 GTSNPN, CDR2 SVGIG (reference sequence). The CDR3 reads CAWSVVSGANEQFF. The CDR3 coding sequence is TGTGCCTGGAGTGTTGTCAGCGGGGCCAATGAGCAGTTCTTC. Complete variable domain (other parts from reference TRBV30 and TRBJ2-1): SQTIHQWPATLVQPVGSPLSLECTVEGTSNPNLYWYRQAAGRGLQLLFYSVGIGQISSEVPQNLSASRPQDRQFILSSKKLLLSDSGFYLCAWSVVSGANEQFFGPGTRLTVL.

The CDR3 is CASSTGTGWDEAFF. As DNA, the CDR3 is TGTGCCAGCAGTACCGGGACAGGGTGGGATGAAGCTTTCTTT. The chain joins TRBV28 to TRBJ1-1, with TRBD1 matching over 9 bases. The length of the CDR3 is 14 residues. The germline CDR1 and CDR2 sequences are MDHEN and SYDVKM. J was trimmed by 7 bases and V by 5 bases; bases with no gene match: 8.

This clone was picked up many times. V is TRBV15 and J is TRBJ2-7, with TRBD1 matching 8 bases. Germline V gene lookup returns CDR1 LNHNV and CDR2 YYDKDF (reference sequence). This CDR3 is 15 amino acids long. V lost 5 bases to trimming and J lost 2 bases; unmatched junction nucleotides: 8. The CDR3 is CATSLYGQGPYEQYF. CDR3 sequence (DNA): TGTGCCACCAGCTTATACGGACAGGGCCCCTACGAGCAGTACTTC.

The chain is built from TRBV30 and TRBJ1-1; D not certain. V was pared by 5 bases and J by 4 bases, with 14 bases between. The CDR3 length is 13 residues. The germline V gene has CDR1 GTSNPN and CDR2 SVGIG (reference sequence). DNA for the CDR3: TGTGCCTGGGATAACGCGATTGGCACTGAAGCTTTCTTT. This gives the protein CAWDNAIGTEAFF.

The genes are TRBV19 and TRBJ2-7; TRBD2 matches at 7 bases. This CDR3 has 15 amino acids. From germline, CDR1 is LNHDA and CDR2 SQIVND (reference sequence). The ends lost 5 bases at V and 0 bases at J; junction bases unmatched: 7. CDR3 amino acids: CASSPGAGSSYEQYF. The CDR3 DNA reads as TGTGCCAGTAGTCCGGGAGCGGGAAGCTCCTACGAGCAGTACTTC.

This clone was seen once. The chain has TRBV28 and TRBJ1-5; 7 nucleotides line up with TRBD1. The germline V gene encodes CDR1 MDHEN and CDR2 SYDVKM. The CDR3 runs to 15 residues. V was pared by 4 bases and J by 3 bases, with 6 bases of the junction left unmatched. The CDR3, as DNA: TGTGCCAGCAGTTCCCCGGGACAGCCCAATCAGCCCCAGCATTTT. It codes for CASSSPGQPNQPQHF.

The chain uses TRBV6-5 and TRBJ1-2, with TRBD1 as a possible D gene (6 bases). Trimming removed 5 bases from V and 3 bases from J, with 13 bases in between. The CDR3 loop spans 14 amino acids. The germline CDR1 and CDR2 sequences are MNHEY and SVGAGI. This CDR3 reads CASSTGQGDYGYTF. In nucleotides, the CDR3 is TGTGCCAGCAGTACGGGACAAGGGGACTATGGCTACACCTTC.

The J gene is TRBJ2-7, the V gene TRBV4-1; D perhaps matches TRBD2 (7 bases). The CDR3 extends over 12 amino acids. Trimming stripped 4 bases from V and 6 bases from J, with 10 bases between. CDR1 and CDR2 (germline): MGHRA, YSYEKL. CDR3 loop: CASSPGEGEQYF. DNA of the CDR3: TGCGCCAGCAGCCCAGGGGAGGGCGAGCAGTACTTC.

This clone is a singleton in its sample. V gene TRBV5-1 combines with J gene TRBJ1-6; 7 nucleotides line up with TRBD1. J gave up 9 bases and V 4 bases, and 7 bases lay outside the gene matches. CDR1 is SGHRS and CDR2 is YFSETQ in the germline V gene. The CDR3 is 14 amino acids. The CDR3 spells CASSKGQDSSPLHF. CDR3 DNA: TGCGCCAGCAGCAAAGGACAGGATTCTTCACCCCTCCACTTT.

This chain links TRBV28 with TRBJ1-5, with 7 bases identical to TRBD1. The germline gives CDR1 MDHEN, CDR2 SYDVKM. The CDR3 has 14 amino acids. V shed 6 bases and J 7 bases; nucleotides not matched to a gene: 9. The CDR3 is CASRPGQVYQPQHF. The CDR3 bases are TGTGCCAGCAGACCCGGACAGGTTTACCAGCCCCAGCATTTT. The full variable domain, rest sourced from reference TRBV28 and TRBJ1-5, is DVKVTQSSRYLVKRTGEKVFLECVQDMDHENMFWYRQDPGLGLRLIYFSYDVKMKEKGDIPEGYSVSREKKERFSLILESASTNQTSMYLCASRPGQVYQPQHFGDGTRLSIL.